Presented here are 16 T cell receptor beta chains from one specimen sequenced in a study of blood T cell repertoires in COVID-19. Libraries were prepared by immunoSEQ multiplex PCR; TCRdb keeps only in-frame clonotypes and omits some of them. The table has 150,000 to 160,000 clones, approximately 83% seen once; the top ten hold 9% to 14%. The sequenced material came from peripheral blood. All receptors derive from an older woman with COVID-19, enrolled during active disease.

The chain recombines TRBV30 with TRBJ1-5; TRBD1 agrees at 8 bases. This CDR3 region has 16 residues. Germline V gene sequence: CDR1 GTSNPN, CDR2 SVGIG (reference sequence). J was trimmed by 7 bases and V by 2 bases; bases with no gene match: 13. CDR3 sequence reads: CAWSSQTGVLKQPQHF. DNA of the CDR3: TGTGCCTGGAGTAGTCAGACAGGGGTTCTCAAGCAGCCCCAGCATTTT.

This clone has only a few counts. The rearrangement uses TRBV14 and TRBJ2-5; 8 bases are shared with TRBD2. The CDR3 sequence is 16 residues long. Germline V lookup: CDR1 SGHDN, CDR2 FVKESK. V dropped 1 base and J dropped 5; count of bases not matched to a gene: 9. The CDR3, as DNA: TGTGCCAGCAGCCAAGTTCAAGGACTAGCCGGGGAGACCCAGTACTTC. Encoded protein: CASSQVQGLAGETQYF.

This clone was detected a few times. The J gene is TRBJ1-6, the V gene TRBV14, with TRBD1 identical over 9 bases. Looked up from germline, CDR1 is SGHDN and CDR2 is FVKESK. The CDR3 runs 16 residues. V trimming: 0 bases; J trimming: 8 bases; junction bases outside the gene matches: 5. For the CDR3, the DNA is TGTGCCAGCAGCCAAGATCCGGGACAGGGACATTCACCCCTCCACTTT. Its protein is CASSQDPGQGHSPLHF.

The rearrangement joins TRBV4-2 to TRBJ1-1; 10 bases line up with TRBD1. After removal of 4 bases from V and 4 bases from J, the junction contained 9 bases not matched to a gene. Germline V CDR1 and CDR2: LGHNA, YNFKEQ. CDR3 length: 16 residues. The CDR3 sequence: CASSRELGQGVTEAFF. Written as DNA, the CDR3 is TGTGCCAGCAGCCGAGAACTAGGACAGGGGGTCACTGAAGCTTTCTTT.

This chain links TRBV3-1 (or the pseudogene TRBV3-2) with TRBJ1-2, with a weak D call TRBD1 (6 bases). V was clipped by 5 bases and J by 2 bases, with 24 bases between them. CDR3 length: 18 amino acids. Germline CDR1 LGHDT, CDR2 YNNKEL (reference sequence). CDR3 coding DNA: TGTGCCAGCAGCGACTACGGAATAACGGACAGAAAAAACTATGGCTACACCTTC. This encodes CASSDYGITDRKNYGYTF.

The chain links TRBV19 to TRBJ1-3; no firm D call. Between the trimmed V and J ends, which lost 3 bases and 0 bases, there was a span of 9 bases. The CDR3 is made up of 15 amino acids. The V gene's germline CDR1 is LNHDA and CDR2 SQIVND (reference sequence). The CDR3 loop reads CASSISGLSGNTIYF. CDR3 in DNA: TGTGCCAGTAGTATTTCTGGACTCTCTGGAAACACCATATATTTT.

The DNA of the CDR3 is TGTGCCAGCAGCCCTCGGGGTACTGGAAACACCATATATTTT. Translation: CASSPRGTGNTIYF. This chain uses TRBV3-1 (or the pseudogene TRBV3-2) with TRBJ1-3; D ambiguous. The CDR3 is 14 amino acids. The V end lost 4 bases, the J end lost 2 bases, and 9 bases lay between the germline ends. Germline CDR1 LGHDT, CDR2 YNNKEL (reference sequence).

V gene TRBV19 combines with J gene TRBJ1-1; 7 nucleotides line up with TRBD1. The germline CDR1 and CDR2 sequences are LNHDA and SQIVND (reference sequence). V shed 5 bases and J 0 bases; nucleotides not matched to a gene: 3. This CDR3 is 14 amino acids long. The CDR3 region is CASSDRAMNTEAFF. In nucleotides, the CDR3 is TGTGCCAGTAGTGACAGGGCCATGAACACTGAAGCTTTCTTT.

V and J are TRBV4-2 and TRBJ1-6; unclear D gene. Trimming left V 0 bases short and J 5 bases short, with 8 bases between. Germline CDR1 is LGHNA and CDR2 is YNFKEQ. This CDR3 is 15 amino acids long. CDR3 DNA: TGTGCCAGCAGCCAAGAGCACAGAAATAATTCACCCCTCCACTTT. Translating it yields CASSQEHRNNSPLHF.

CDR3 loop: CSVEQGANQPQHF. The DNA of the CDR3 is TGCAGCGTTGAACAGGGGGCCAATCAGCCCCAGCATTTT. This rearrangement joins TRBV29-1 to TRBJ1-5; 8 nucleotides agree with TRBD1. The ends lost 2 bases at V and 3 bases at J; junction bases unmatched: 0. Germline CDR1 and CDR2: SQVTM and ANQGSEA. The CDR3 covers 13 residues.

This clone was seen only once. This chain joins TRBV11-2 and TRBJ2-2; tentatively, D is TRBD1 (5 bases). Germline V gives CDR1 SGHAT, CDR2 FQNNGV. V lost 3 bases, J lost 0 bases, and 8 bases lay in between. This CDR3 is 15 amino acids long. The CDR3 nucleotides are TGTGCCAGCAGCTTCTTACAGGCGAACACCGGGGAGCTGTTTTTT. Protein: CASSFLQANTGELFF.

With regard to this clone: An end of the junction differs from the germline gene, which may be a read error. This chain uses TRBV6-1 with TRBJ1-1; TRBD1 matches 8 bases. This CDR3 comprises 15 residues. The V gene's germline CDR1 is MNHNS and CDR2 SASEGT. The CDR3 region has the DNA TGTGCCTGCAGTGACGACAGGGGTCGGAACACTGAAGCTTTCTTT. Its translation is CACSDDRGRNTEAFF.

There are a few counts of this clone. This chain links TRBV5-5 with TRBJ2-7; possibly TRBD1 for D (5 bases). The CDR3 runs to 13 residues. Germline V lookup: CDR1 SGHKS, CDR2 YYEKEE (reference sequence). V lost 4 bases and J 0 bases, leaving 8 bases between the germline ends. The CDR3 DNA reads as TGTGCCAGCAGCACAGGATTCTCCTACGAGCAGTACTTC. It specifies CASSTGFSYEQYF.

The chain is built from TRBV19 and TRBJ1-3; 7 bases line up with TRBD1. The J segment lost 0 bases and the V segment lost 6 bases, leaving 2 bases of the junction unmatched. CDR3 length: 14 residues. In germline, CDR1 is LNHDA, CDR2 SQIVND (reference sequence). Here the CDR3 DNA reads TGTGCCAGTAGGGACAGGAGCTCTGGAAACACCATATATTTT. Protein product: CASRDRSSGNTIYF.

The rearrangement uses TRBV7-9 and TRBJ1-1; a possible D gene is TRBD1 (5 bases). Trimming shortened V by 8 bases and J by 1 base, and 8 bases separated the two germline ends. CDR3 length: 12 amino acids. The germline CDR1 and CDR2 sequences are SEHNR and FQNEAQ (reference sequence). CDR3 loop: CASLRENTEAFF. CDR3 nucleotides: TGTGCCAGCCTCAGGGAGAACACTGAAGCTTTCTTT.

V is TRBV30 and J is TRBJ1-4; a possible D gene is TRBD1 (6 bases). Deletions cut 4 bases from V and 10 bases from J, with 13 bases between. The length of the CDR3 is 12 residues. CDR1 GTSNPN and CDR2 SVGIG come from the germline V gene (reference sequence). The CDR3 sequence is CAWMGGGGKLFF. In DNA form, the CDR3 reads TGTGCCTGGATGGGAGGGGGAGGAAAACTGTTTTTT.